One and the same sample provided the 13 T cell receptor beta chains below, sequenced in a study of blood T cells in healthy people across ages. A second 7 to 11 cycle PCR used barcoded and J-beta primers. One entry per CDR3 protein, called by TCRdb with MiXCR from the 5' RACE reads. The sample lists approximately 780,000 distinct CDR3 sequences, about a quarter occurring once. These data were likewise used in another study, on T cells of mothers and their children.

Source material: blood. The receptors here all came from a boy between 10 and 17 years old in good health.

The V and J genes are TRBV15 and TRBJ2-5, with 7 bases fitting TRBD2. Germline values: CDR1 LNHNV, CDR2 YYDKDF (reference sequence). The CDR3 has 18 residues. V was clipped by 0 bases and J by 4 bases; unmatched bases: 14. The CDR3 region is CATSRDRGLVGGGETQYF. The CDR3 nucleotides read TGTGCCACCAGCAGAGATCGCGGACTAGTGGGGGGAGGAGAGACCCAGTACTTC.

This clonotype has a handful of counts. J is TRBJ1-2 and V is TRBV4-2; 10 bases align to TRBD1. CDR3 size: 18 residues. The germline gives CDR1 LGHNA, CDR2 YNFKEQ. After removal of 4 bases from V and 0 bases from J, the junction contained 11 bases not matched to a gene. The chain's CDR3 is CASSPLWDRGLSNYGYTF. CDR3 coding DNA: TGTGCCAGCAGCCCCCTCTGGGACAGGGGACTTTCTAACTATGGCTACACCTTC.

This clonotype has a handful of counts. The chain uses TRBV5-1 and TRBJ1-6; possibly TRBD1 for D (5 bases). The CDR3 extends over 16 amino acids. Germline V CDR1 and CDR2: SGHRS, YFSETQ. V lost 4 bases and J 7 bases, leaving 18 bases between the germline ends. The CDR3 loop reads CASSLIDRGENSPLHF. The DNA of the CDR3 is TGCGCCAGCAGCCTCATCGACAGAGGAGAAAATTCACCCCTCCACTTT.

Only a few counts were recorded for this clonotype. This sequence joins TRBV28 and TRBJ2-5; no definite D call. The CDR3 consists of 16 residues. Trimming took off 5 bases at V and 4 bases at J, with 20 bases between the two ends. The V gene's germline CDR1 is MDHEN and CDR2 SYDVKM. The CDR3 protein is CASSPLVRVWGETQYF. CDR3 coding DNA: TGTGCCAGCAGTCCCTTGGTAAGGGTGTGGGGAGAGACCCAGTACTTC.

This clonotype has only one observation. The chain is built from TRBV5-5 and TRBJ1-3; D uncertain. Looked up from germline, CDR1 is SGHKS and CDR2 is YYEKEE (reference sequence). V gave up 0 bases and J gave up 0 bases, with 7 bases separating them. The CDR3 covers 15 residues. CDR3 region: CASSLGTFSGNTIYF. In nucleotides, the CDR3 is TGTGCCAGCAGCTTGGGAACTTTCTCTGGAAACACCATATATTTT.

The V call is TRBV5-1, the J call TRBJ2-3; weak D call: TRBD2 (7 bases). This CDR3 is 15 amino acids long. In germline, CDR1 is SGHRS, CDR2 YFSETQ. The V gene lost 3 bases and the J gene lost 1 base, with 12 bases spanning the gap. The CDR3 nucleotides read TGCGCCAGCAGCTGGGGGGGCAGCGGCACAGATACGCAGTATTTT. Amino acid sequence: CASSWGGSGTDTQYF.

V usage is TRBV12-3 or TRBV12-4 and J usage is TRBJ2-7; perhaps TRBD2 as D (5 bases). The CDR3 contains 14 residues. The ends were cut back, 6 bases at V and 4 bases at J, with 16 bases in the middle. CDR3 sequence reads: CASSRDPLPYEQYF. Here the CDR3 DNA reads TGTGCCAGCAGCCGGGATCCTCTACCTTACGAGCAGTACTTC.

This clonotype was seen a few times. This CDR3 reads CASSQPGLRGGNTEAFF. Here the CDR3 DNA reads TGTGCCAGCAGCCAACCGGGACTCAGGGGGGGAAACACTGAAGCTTTCTTT. J is TRBJ1-1 and V is TRBV4-2, with 7 bases fitting TRBD1. The ends lost 2 bases at V and 2 bases at J; junction bases unmatched: 11. From germline, CDR1 is LGHNA and CDR2 YNFKEQ. This CDR3 is built from 17 residues.

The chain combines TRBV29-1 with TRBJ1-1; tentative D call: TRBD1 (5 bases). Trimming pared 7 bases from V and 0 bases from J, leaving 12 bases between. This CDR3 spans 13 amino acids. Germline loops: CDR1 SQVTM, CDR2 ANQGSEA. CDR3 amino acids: CSAETALNTEAFF. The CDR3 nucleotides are TGCAGCGCCGAGACAGCCTTGAACACTGAAGCTTTCTTT.

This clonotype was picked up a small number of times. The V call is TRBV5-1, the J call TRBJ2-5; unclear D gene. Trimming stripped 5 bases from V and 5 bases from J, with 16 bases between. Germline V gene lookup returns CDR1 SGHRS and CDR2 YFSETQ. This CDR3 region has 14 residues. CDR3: CASRPGSPGETQYF. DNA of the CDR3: TGCGCCAGCAGGCCCGGTAGCCCCGGTGAGACCCAGTACTTC.

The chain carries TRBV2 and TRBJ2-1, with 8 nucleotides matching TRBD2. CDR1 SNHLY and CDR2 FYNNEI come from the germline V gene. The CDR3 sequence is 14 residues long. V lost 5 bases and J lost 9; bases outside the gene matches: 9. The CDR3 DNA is TGTGCCAGCAGTCAAAGGGGCGGGGGGCGTGAGCAGTTCTTC. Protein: CASSQRGGGREQFF.

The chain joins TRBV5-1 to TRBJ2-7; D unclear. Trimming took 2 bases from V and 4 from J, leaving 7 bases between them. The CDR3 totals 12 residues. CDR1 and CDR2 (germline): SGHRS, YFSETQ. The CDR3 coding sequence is TGCGCCAGCAGCTTCGAACAGTACGAGCAGTACTTC. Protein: CASSFEQYEQYF.

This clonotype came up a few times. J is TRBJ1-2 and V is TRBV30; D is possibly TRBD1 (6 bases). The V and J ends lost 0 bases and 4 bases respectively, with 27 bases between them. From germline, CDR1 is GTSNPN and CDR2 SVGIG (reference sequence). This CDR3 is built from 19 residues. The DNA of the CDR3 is TGTGCCTGGAGTGTAGGGATTACCGGCCGGCAGGGGCGAGGCTATGGCTACACCTTC. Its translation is CAWSVGITGRQGRGYGYTF.